This T cell receptor beta chain was identified in a study of T cells in Graves' hyperthyroidism and ophthalmopathy (dated by TCRdb to about 2019). About the investigation overall: TCR V-J signatures able to tell the groups apart were searched for in a discovery cohort of 100 patients, of whom approximately 40 had Graves' ophthalmopathy and under 65 had stable Graves' hyperthyroidism. Prospective prediction of ophthalmopathy was tested in an independent validation cohort consisting of 18 to 20 hyperthyroidism patients and more than 15 patients who later progressed to ophthalmopathy. The 100 discovery patients were randomly divided into training and test sets at a 7:3 ratio. In addition, the study compared T-cell repertoires in thyroid tissue and in blood from 6 or 7 Graves' hyperthyroidism patients. Once sampling was done, hyperthyroidism patients were given methimazole at a starting dose of 30 mg daily, whereas ophthalmopathy patients were given high-dose intravenous methylprednisolone. The paper describes TCR Vbeta CDR3 sequencing of 135 peripheral blood samples, made up of 40 to 45 ophthalmopathy patients, 70 to 75 hyperthyroidism patients and 17 progressor patients.

Any patient with an uncontrolled infection, another autoimmune disease, pregnancy or lactation was excluded. Diagnoses relied on clinical symptoms, serum thyroxine and TRAb, thyroid ultrasound and orbital computed tomography. Total RNA was extracted with Trizol reagent, and quality was checked on an Agilent 2100 Bioanalyzer. TCR beta CDR3 regions were amplified from RNA transcripts. A first-round RT-PCR of the TCR CDR3 used the HTBI primer set with the Qiagen OneStep RT-PCR kit. A second multiplex PCR round built the libraries, followed by size selection and purification. Libraries were sequenced paired-end with 100 bp reads on an Illumina HiSeq2000. In the original analysis: SOAPnuke was used to process the raw data, with reads discarded if the reads contained adapters or uncalled bases, had a mean Phred below 15, or lacked an exact constant-primer or identifier match. High-quality paired reads were merged with COPE v1.2.5, and unique nucleotide sequences were defined as clonotypes. MiTCR v1.1 was used to align the clonotypes against IMGT TRBV, TRBD and TRBJ reference segments. The analysis included only V-J combinations with a frequency above 0.0001, which together covered 99% to 99.2% of the repertoires. The TCS score was defined as F50 (clonal expansion) divided by E x V (chaos), with BLOSUM62-based TCRdist calculated between CDR3 peptides within each V-J. Welch's t-statistics and random forest reduced 500 to 550 V-J features to 13, which were used in a naive Bayes classifier (R e1071). Thyroid-blood repertoire similarity was quantified with the Morisita-Horn index. TCRdb applied fastp at Q25 and MiXCR to the public reads, then kept only in-frame beta chains. All rows with the same CDR3 protein become a single entry with the most common DNA and genes. TCRdb assigned the V and J calls; the authors' analysis was not used. For this sample there are 450,000 to 700,000 distinct CDR3 sequences; roughly 50% appear just once. The top ten constitute around 20% of the sample.

Only one count was recorded for this clonotype. The specificity of this receptor is unknown. The sample holds no much larger clone one base away, and base qualities are not on file. One read amounts to weak evidence. V trim: 2 bases; J trim: 7 bases; unmatched bases: 10. Counted from cysteine to phenylalanine, this CDR3 has 15 amino acids. Here the CDR3 DNA is all that survives: 45 bases in frame from base 1. The germline V gene gives CDR1 as ENHRY and CDR2 as SYGVKD. Paper-wide results and their limitations: Sample size was not statistically predetermined, and blinding of investigators to group allocation was not performed. A model built on a 13 V-J signature distinguished ophthalmopathy from stable hyperthyroidism, reaching roughly 88% sensitivity and 81.08% specificity in cross-validation and 80%/75% in testing. Blood samples also contained most of the expanded thyroid clonotypes (frequency above 0.001), which suggests that blood repertoires may reflect thyroid immune responses. During validation, the model predicted progression to ophthalmopathy a median of roughly six months ahead of onset, with 70.59% sensitivity and 72.22% specificity.

The sequenced material came from peripheral blood or thyroid tissue (not recorded which). The chain is encoded by TRBV10-3 joined to TRBJ1-2, with TRBD1 matching 7 junction bases. The clonotype was recovered from an adult woman with Graves' disease, either hyperthyroidism or ophthalmopathy (not recorded which). The DNA sequence is given as TGTGCCATCAGTGAGAGGGTTGACAGGGAGGTTGGCTACACCTTC. Protein translation: CAISERVDREVGYTF.